Listed below are T cell receptor beta chains from one sample, sequenced in a study of OX40 agonist ivuxolimab in advanced cancers. TCRdb keeps only in-frame clones here, not all; method: immunoSEQ multiplex PCR. Here the sample spans about 16,000 clones, around 83% being singletons. Specimen: CD4+ or CD8+ T cells sorted from blood, collected in a trial of the OX40 agonist ivuxolimab. Receptor source: an adult with an advanced solid tumor such as melanoma, head and neck, liver or kidney cancer. The CDR3 runs from the conserved cysteine through the conserved F or W. The order of the fields is D gene, V gene, J gene, clone size, CDR3 length, CDR3 protein, CDR3 DNA. A D gene is named only where the DNA matches it firmly. The size entry is marked missing in some rows and otherwise reads once, few, many or a size class.

-	TRBV9	TRBJ1-3	once	14	CASSVESPGNTIYF	TGTGCCAGCAGCGTAGAAAGCCCTGGAAACACCATATATTTT
-	TRBV2	TRBJ1-4	once	13	CARRDGAREKLFF	TGTGCCAGAAGAGATGGGGCCCGGGAAAAACTGTTTTTT
-	TRBV2	TRBJ2-7	-	14	CASTGQRSSYEQYF	TGTGCCAGCACGGGCCAGAGGAGCTCCTACGAGCAGTACTTC
TRBD1	TRBV10-3	TRBJ1-2	-	15	CAISEPGQGFYGYTF	TGTGCCATCAGTGAGCCGGGACAGGGGTTCTATGGCTACACCTTC
-	TRBV21-1	TRBJ1-4	-	14	CASSKRTGPEKLFF	TGTGCCAGCAGCAAGAGGACAGGGCCTGAAAAACTGTTTTTT
TRBD1	TRBV7-2	TRBJ2-7	-	13	CASSQDRFYEQYF	TGTGCCAGCAGCCAGGACAGGTTCTACGAGCAGTACTTC
TRBD1	TRBV10-3	TRBJ1-1	-	12	CAAGTATIEAFF	TGTGCCGCGGGGACAGCAACCATTGAAGCTTTCTTT
-	TRBV5-6	TRBJ1-6	-	16	CASSFWAVKGGSPLHF	TGTGCCAGCAGCTTTTGGGCGGTTAAAGGGGGTTCACCCCTCCACTTT
-	TRBV20-1	TRBJ2-1	-	10	CSAIISEQFF	TGCAGTGCTATTATTAGTGAGCAGTTCTTC
-	TRBV27	TRBJ1-5	-	15	CASSLDGKSDQPQHF	TGTGCCAGCAGTTTAGACGGAAAAAGTGATCAGCCCCAGCATTTT
-	TRBV6-5	TRBJ2-5	-	13	CASRPVNQETQYF	TGTGCCAGCAGACCGGTTAACCAAGAGACCCAGTACTTC
-	TRBV5-1	TRBJ1-5	few	15	CASSLAAGGRQPQHF	TGCGCCAGCAGCTTGGCAGCGGGGGGAAGGCAGCCCCAGCATTTT
-	TRBV18	TRBJ2-1	-	13	CASSPGGYNEQFF	TGTGCCAGCTCACCGGGGGGCTACAATGAGCAGTTCTTC
TRBD1	TRBV19	TRBJ1-2	once	13	CASMGTGMSGYTF	TGTGCCAGTATGGGGACAGGGATGAGCGGCTACACCTTC
-	TRBV19	TRBJ1-1	once	15	CASRLVGTINTEAFF	TGTGCCAGTAGGCTGGTGGGGACTATCAACACTGAAGCTTTCTTT
TRBD2	TRBV2	TRBJ2-5	-	17	CASSISLAGGSQETQYF	TGTGCCAGCAGCATATCTCTAGCGGGGGGCTCCCAAGAGACCCAGTACTTC
TRBD2	TRBV11-2	TRBJ2-1	-	15	CASRSPGLARFEQFF	TGTGCCAGCAGATCCCCAGGACTAGCGCGTTTCGAGCAGTTCTTC
-	TRBV6-5	TRBJ2-1	-	15	CASSDGTLLGNEQFF	TGTGCCAGCTCCGACGGGACTCTCTTAGGGAATGAGCAGTTCTTC
-	TRBV12-1	TRBJ2-7	-	13	CASSQDTTYEQYF	TGTGCCAGCAGTCAAGACACAACCTACGAGCAGTACTTC
-	TRBV7-9	TRBJ1-5	-	13	CASAGNSNQPQHF	TGTGCCAGCGCCGGGAATAGCAATCAGCCCCAGCATTTT
-	TRBV6-6	TRBJ2-2	-	13	CASRRQNTGELFF	TGTGCCAGCAGGAGACAGAACACCGGGGAGCTGTTTTTT
-	TRBV6-5	TRBJ1-1	-	11	CASSWVTEAFF	TGTGCCAGCAGTTGGGTCACTGAAGCTTTCTTT
-	TRBV10-1	TRBJ2-1	-	17	CASSGVTGIYTRNEQFF	TGCGCCAGCAGTGGGGTAACAGGTATCTACACACGTAATGAGCAGTTCTTC
-	TRBV27	TRBJ1-1	-	13	CASSLNLGTEAFF	TGTGCCAGCAGTTTGAATCTGGGGACTGAAGCTTTCTTT
-	TRBV10-2	TRBJ2-2	-	14	CASRKGGNTGELFF	TGCGCCAGCAGGAAGGGGGGGAACACCGGGGAGCTGTTTTTT
-	TRBV9	TRBJ2-7	-	14	CASSVGGPNYEQYF	TGTGCCAGCAGCGTTGGTGGGCCCAATTACGAGCAGTACTTC
-	TRBV6-1	TRBJ1-2	few	13	CASSPSGNYGYTF	TGTGCCAGCAGTCCTAGCGGGAACTATGGCTACACCTTC
-	TRBV6-1	TRBJ1-2	-	14	CASPQNRGVGGYTF	TGTGCCAGCCCTCAAAATAGGGGGGTCGGTGGCTACACCTTC
TRBD2	TRBV15	TRBJ2-1	-	19	CATSRDKFFGTSVSYEQFF	TGTGCCACCAGCAGAGATAAGTTTTTCGGGACTAGCGTCTCTTATGAGCAGTTCTTC
TRBD1	TRBV5-4	TRBJ2-6	once	17	CASSDHRGTSGANVLTF	TGTGCCAGCAGCGATCACAGGGGTACCTCTGGGGCCAACGTCCTGACTTTC
-	TRBV4-1	TRBJ2-7	-	14	CASSPWTASGEQYF	TGCGCCAGCAGCCCTTGGACTGCCTCGGGTGAGCAGTACTTC
TRBD1	TRBV6-5	TRBJ1-2	-	14	CASIGRGHLWGYTF	TGTGCCAGCATCGGAAGGGGGCACCTTTGGGGCTACACCTTC
TRBD2	TRBV5-4	TRBJ2-5	-	16	CASSVSGGSLRETQYF	TGTGCCAGCAGCGTGAGTGGCGGGAGTTTGAGAGAGACCCAGTACTTC
-	TRBV7-2	TRBJ1-1	-	14	CASSLGQKNTEAFF	TGTGCCAGCAGCTTAGGACAGAAGAACACTGAAGCTTTCTTT
TRBD2	TRBV29-1	TRBJ2-1	-	14	CSVLPSGGADEQFF	TGCAGCGTCCTCCCTAGCGGGGGGGCAGATGAGCAGTTCTTC
-	TRBV5-4	TRBJ2-5	-	13	CASSLAIGETQYF	TGTGCCAGCAGCTTGGCTATTGGGGAGACCCAGTACTTC
-	TRBV2	TRBJ1-2	-	14	CASSPDSLNYGYTF	TGTGCCAGCAGTCCGGACAGTCTCAACTATGGCTACACCTTC
-	TRBV5-1	TRBJ2-5	few	16	CASSLGGARGLETQYF	TGCGCCAGCAGCTTGGGAGGGGCGCGGGGTCTGGAGACCCAGTACTTC
TRBD1	TRBV5-5	TRBJ2-4	-	17	CASSRPPGTGGQNIQYF	TGTGCCAGCAGCAGACCTCCCGGGACAGGGGGCCAAAACATTCAGTACTTC
-	TRBV18	TRBJ2-5	-	14	CASSPSATQETQYF	TGTGCCAGCTCACCGTCAGCGACCCAAGAGACCCAGTACTTC
TRBD1	TRBV5-4	TRBJ1-6	once	14	CASSRTGNNSPLHF	TGTGCCAGCAGCCGGACAGGGAATAATTCACCCCTCCACTTT
-	TRBV6-5	TRBJ1-6	-	15	CASSPSISPNSPLHF	TGTGCCAGCAGTCCATCGATCAGCCCCAATTCACCCCTCCACTTT
TRBD2	TRBV5-8	TRBJ2-5	-	16	CASGGTSGTYQETQYF	TGTGCCAGCGGGGGGACTAGCGGGACGTACCAAGAGACCCAGTACTTC